This T cell receptor (beta chain) was identified in a study of T-cell memory formation after mild COVID-19. The sample holds a few counts of this clonotype. Its antigen is still unknown. Each CDR3 protein is one row after TCRdb ran MiXCR on the 5' RACE reads. The table has approximately 340,000 distinct CDR3 sequences, about an eighth seen once. General study points: Clones that shrank (day 15 to 85) were balanced CD4/CD8, whereas later expanders leaned CD4+.

V was clipped by 6 bases and J by 0 bases, with 8 bases between them. There are 12 residues in the CDR3. Germline V gene lookup returns CDR1 DFQATT and CDR2 SNEGSKA (reference sequence). The chain joins TRBV20-1 to TRBJ1-1; no definite D call. The sample consisted of PBMCs or a T cell subset sorted from them (not recorded which). The origin of this receptor is a man between 18 and 35 years old who had mild COVID-19 (a few samples of this study predate the infection). Cell type and time point are not known. CDR3 sequence: CSAQDLNTEAFF. CDR3 coding DNA: TGCAGTGCCCAGGACCTGAACACTGAAGCTTTCTTT.